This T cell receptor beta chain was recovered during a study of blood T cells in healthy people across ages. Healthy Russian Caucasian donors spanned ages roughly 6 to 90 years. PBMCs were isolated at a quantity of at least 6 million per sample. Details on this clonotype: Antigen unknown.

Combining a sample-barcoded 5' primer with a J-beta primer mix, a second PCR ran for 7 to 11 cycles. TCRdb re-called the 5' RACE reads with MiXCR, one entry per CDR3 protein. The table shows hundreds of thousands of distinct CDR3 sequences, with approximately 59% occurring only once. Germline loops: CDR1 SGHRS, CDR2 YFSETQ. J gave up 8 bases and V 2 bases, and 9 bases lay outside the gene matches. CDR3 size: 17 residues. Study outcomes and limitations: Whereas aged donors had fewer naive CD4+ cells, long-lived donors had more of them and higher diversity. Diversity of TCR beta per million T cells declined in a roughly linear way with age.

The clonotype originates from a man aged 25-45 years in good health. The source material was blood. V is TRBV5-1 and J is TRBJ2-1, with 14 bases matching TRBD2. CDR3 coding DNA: TGCGCCAGCAGCTTTACAGGACTAGCGGGAGGAAGCGATGAGCAGTTCTTC. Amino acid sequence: CASSFTGLAGGSDEQFF.